The entry below gives a single T cell receptor beta chain sequence along with its context. Participants were aged roughly 18 to 95 years, lived in under 25 US areas, and enrolled virtually. Categorization into cohorts depended on clinical history that participants reported. Recovery meant two consecutive negative NP/OP PCR tests, professional clearance, or resolved symptoms. The data derive from a study of blood T cell repertoires in COVID-19. Turning to the study itself: COVID-19 samples, acute and convalescent, were from the United States, Italy and Spain.

Profiling relied on immunoSEQ multiplex PCR, and the TCRdb table lists in-frame clones only, not all of them. Among approximately 130,000 clones listed, roughly four fifths were seen once. V lost 1 base and J lost 5, with 11 bases in between. This CDR3 is 15 amino acids long. Germline V gives CDR1 MNHNS, CDR2 SASEGT. The sample consisted of PBMCs or T cells enriched from blood (not recorded which). V gene TRBV6-1 combines with J gene TRBJ1-4; D is possibly TRBD1 (5 bases). This receptor was obtained from a man between 25 and 39 years old who had recovered from COVID-19. The CDR3 sequence is CASSEGAWGNEKLFF. CDR3 nucleotide sequence: TGTGCCAGCAGTGAAGGCGCGTGGGGCAATGAAAAACTGTTTTTT.